The clone carrying this T cell receptor beta chain has just a few counts. The data were taken from a study of blood T cell repertoires in COVID-19. Study in general: COVID-19 samples from acute and convalescent phases originated in the United States, Italy and Spain.

The CDR3 has 13 amino acids. The germline V gene encodes CDR1 SGHVS and CDR2 FNYEAQ. Trimming took 5 bases from V and 4 from J, leaving 12 bases between them. Original data processing: Estimated nucleated cell counts came from reference gene primer amplification. Measured with immunoSEQ multiplex PCR; TCRdb has only the in-frame clones, and not every one. V, J and clone size are those of that table, while D and trimming were read from the DNA. The data contain about 130,000 clones, about four fifths of them singletons. The TCR comes from a man between 25 and 39 years old with COVID-19, enrolled during active disease. The rearrangement links TRBV7-6 to TRBJ2-7, with a tentative D call TRBD1 (6 bases). The sample was peripheral blood. CDR3 amino acids: CASSASQGYEQYF. Here the CDR3 DNA reads TGTGCCAGCAGCGCTTCACAGGGATACGAGCAGTACTTC.